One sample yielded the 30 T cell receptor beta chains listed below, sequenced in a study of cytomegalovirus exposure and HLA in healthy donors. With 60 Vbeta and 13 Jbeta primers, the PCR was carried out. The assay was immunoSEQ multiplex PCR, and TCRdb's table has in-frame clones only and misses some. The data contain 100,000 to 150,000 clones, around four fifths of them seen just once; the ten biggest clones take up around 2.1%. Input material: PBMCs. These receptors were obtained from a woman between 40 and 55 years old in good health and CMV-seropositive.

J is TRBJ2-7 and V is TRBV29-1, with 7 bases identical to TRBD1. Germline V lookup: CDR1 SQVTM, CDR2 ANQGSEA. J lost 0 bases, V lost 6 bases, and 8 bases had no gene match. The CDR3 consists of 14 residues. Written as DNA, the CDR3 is TGCAGCGTCCTCCGACAGGGTAGCTCCTACGAGCAGTACTTC. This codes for CSVLRQGSSYEQYF.

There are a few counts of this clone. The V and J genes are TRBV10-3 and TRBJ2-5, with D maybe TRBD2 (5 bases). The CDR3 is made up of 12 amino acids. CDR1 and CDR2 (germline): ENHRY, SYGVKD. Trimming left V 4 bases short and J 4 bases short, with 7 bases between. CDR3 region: CAISGGGETQYF. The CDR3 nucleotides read TGTGCCATCAGTGGAGGAGGAGAGACCCAGTACTTC.

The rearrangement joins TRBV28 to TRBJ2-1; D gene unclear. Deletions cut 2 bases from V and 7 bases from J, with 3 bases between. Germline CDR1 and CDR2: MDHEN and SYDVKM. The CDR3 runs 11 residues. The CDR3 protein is CASSLRNEQFF. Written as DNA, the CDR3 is TGTGCCAGCAGTTTACGGAATGAGCAGTTCTTC.

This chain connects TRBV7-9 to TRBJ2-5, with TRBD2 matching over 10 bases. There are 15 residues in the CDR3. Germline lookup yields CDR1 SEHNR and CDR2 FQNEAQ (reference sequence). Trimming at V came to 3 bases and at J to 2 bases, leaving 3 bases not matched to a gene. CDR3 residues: CASSLTSGRQETQYF. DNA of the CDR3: TGTGCCAGCAGCTTGACTAGCGGGCGTCAAGAGACCCAGTACTTC.

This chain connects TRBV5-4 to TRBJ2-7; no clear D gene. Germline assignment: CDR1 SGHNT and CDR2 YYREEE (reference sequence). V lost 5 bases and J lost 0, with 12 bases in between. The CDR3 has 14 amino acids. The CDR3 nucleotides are TGTGCCAGCAGTCCTTTTCGCAGCTCCTACGAGCAGTACTTC. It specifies CASSPFRSSYEQYF.

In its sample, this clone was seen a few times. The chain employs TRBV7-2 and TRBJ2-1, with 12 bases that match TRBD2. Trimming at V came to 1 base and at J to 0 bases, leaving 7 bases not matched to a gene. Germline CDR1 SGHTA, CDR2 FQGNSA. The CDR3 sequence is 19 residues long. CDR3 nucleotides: TGTGCCAGCAGCTTAGGGGCTAGCGGGAGGGCCTACTCCTACAATGAGCAGTTCTTC. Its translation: CASSLGASGRAYSYNEQFF. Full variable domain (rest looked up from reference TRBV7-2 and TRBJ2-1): GAGVSQSPSNKVTEKGKDVELRCDPISGHTALYWYRQSLGQGLEFLIYFQGNSAPDKSGLPSDRFSAERTGGSVSTLTIQRTQQEDSAVYLCASSLGASGRAYSYNEQFFGPGTRLTVL.

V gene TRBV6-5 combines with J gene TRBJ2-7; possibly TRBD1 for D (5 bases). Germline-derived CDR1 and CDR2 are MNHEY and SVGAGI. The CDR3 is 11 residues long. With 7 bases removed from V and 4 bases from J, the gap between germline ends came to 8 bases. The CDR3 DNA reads TGTGCCAGCACCGACAGATACGAGCAGTACTTC. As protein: CASTDRYEQYF.

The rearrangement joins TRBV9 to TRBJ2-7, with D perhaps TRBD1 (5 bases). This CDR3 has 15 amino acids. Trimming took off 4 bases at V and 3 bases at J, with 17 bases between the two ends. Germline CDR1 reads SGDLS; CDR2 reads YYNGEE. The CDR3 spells CASSLKDKSYYEQYF. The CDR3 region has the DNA TGTGCCAGCAGCCTAAAGGACAAATCATACTACGAGCAGTACTTC.

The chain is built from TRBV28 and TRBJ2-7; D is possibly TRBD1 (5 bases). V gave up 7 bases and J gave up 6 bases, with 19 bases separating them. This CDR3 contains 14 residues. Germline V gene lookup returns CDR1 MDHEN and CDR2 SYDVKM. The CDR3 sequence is CASTLTGNYGEQYF. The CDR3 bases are TGTGCCAGCACCCTTACAGGAAACTATGGCGAGCAGTACTTC.

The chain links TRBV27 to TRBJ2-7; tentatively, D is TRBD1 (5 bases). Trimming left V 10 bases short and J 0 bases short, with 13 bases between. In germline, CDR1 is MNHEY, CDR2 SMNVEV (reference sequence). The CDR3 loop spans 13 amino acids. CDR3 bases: TGTGCCAACCCAGGGCCGAGCTCCTACGAGCAGTACTTC. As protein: CANPGPSSYEQYF.

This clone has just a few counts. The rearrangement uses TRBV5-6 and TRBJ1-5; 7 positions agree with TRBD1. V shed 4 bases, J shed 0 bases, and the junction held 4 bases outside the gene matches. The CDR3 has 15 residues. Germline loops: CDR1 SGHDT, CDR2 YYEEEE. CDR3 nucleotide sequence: TGTGCCAGCAGCCGCCGGACAGGTAGCAATCAGCCCCAGCATTTT. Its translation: CASSRRTGSNQPQHF. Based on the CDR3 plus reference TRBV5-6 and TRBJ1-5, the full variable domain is DAGVTQSPTHLIKTRGQQVTLRCSPKSGHDTVSWYQQALGQGPQFIFQYYEEEERQRGNFPDRFSGHQFPNYSSELNVNALLLGDSALYLCASSRRTGSNQPQHFGDGTRLSIL.

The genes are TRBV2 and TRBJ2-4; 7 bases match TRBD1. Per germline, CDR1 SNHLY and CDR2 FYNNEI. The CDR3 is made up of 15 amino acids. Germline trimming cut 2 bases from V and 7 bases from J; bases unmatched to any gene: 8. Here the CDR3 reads CASSESQGVWNIQYF. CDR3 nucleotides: TGTGCCAGCAGTGAATCTCAGGGGGTGTGGAACATTCAGTACTTC.

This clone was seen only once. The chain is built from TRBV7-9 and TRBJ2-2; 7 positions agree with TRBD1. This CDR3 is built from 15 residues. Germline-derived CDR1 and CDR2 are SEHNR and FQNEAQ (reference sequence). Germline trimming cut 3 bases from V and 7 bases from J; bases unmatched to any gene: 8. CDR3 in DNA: TGTGCCAGCAGCTTGACGACAGGGACGGTCGGGGAGCTGTTTTTT. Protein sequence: CASSLTTGTVGELFF.

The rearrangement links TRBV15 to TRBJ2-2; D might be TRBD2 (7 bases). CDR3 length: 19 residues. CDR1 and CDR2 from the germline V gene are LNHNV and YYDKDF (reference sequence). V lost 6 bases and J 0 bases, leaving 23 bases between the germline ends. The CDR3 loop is CATRKRAGAPISNTGELFF. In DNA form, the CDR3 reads TGTGCCACCAGAAAAAGGGCGGGGGCTCCCATTTCGAACACCGGGGAGCTGTTTTTT.

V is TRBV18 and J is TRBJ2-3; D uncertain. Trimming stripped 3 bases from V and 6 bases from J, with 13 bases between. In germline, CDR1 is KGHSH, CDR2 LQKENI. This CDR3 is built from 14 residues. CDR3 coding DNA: TGTGCCAGCTCACCTTTGGCTGCTAGGGATACGCAGTATTTT. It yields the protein CASSPLAARDTQYF.

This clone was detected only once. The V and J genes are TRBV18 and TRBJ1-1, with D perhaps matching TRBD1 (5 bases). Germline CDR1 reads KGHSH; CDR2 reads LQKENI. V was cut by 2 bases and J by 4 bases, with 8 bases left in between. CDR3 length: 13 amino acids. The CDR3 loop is CASSPMGPTEAFF. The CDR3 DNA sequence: TGTGCCAGCTCACCAATGGGGCCCACTGAAGCTTTCTTT.

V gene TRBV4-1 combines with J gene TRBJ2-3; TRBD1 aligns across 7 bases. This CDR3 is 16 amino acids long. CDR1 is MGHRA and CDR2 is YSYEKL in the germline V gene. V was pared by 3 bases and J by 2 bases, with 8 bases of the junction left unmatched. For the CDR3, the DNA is TGCGCCAGCAGCCAGTATCACAGGGGCGCCACAGATACGCAGTATTTT. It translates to CASSQYHRGATDTQYF.

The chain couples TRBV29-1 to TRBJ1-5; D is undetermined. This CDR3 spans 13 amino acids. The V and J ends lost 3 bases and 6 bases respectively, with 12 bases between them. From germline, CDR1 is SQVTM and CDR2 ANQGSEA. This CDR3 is CSVEGFEGQPQHF. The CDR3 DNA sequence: TGCAGCGTTGAGGGGTTTGAGGGTCAGCCCCAGCATTTT. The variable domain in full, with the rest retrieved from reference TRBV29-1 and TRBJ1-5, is SAVISQKPSRDICQRGTSLTIQCQVDSQVTMMFWYRQQPGQSLTLIATANQGSEATYESGFVIDKFPISRPNLTFSTLTVSNMSPEDSSIYLCSVEGFEGQPQHFGDGTRLSIL.

CDR3 sequence: CASSAGGRGLGETQYF. CDR3 coding DNA: TGTGCCAGCAGTGCAGGAGGCAGGGGGCTTGGGGAGACCCAGTACTTC. This chain connects TRBV2 to TRBJ2-5; 8 bases are shared with TRBD1. V lost 4 bases to trimming and J lost 5 bases; unmatched junction nucleotides: 12. From germline, CDR1 is SNHLY and CDR2 FYNNEI. The CDR3 is made up of 16 amino acids.

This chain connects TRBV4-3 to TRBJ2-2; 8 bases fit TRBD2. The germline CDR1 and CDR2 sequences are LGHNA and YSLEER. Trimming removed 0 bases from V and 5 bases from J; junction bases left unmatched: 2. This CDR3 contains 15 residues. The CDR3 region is CASSQDGRGTGELFF. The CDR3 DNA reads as TGCGCCAGCAGCCAAGACGGGAGGGGGACCGGGGAGCTGTTTTTT.

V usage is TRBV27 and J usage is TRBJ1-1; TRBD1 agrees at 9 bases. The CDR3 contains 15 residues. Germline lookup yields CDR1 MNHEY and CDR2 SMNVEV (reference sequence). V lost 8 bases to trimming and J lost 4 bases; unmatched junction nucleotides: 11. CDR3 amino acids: CASSHRGRRGTEAFF. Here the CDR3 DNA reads TGTGCCAGCTCTCACAGGGGGCGCAGGGGCACTGAAGCTTTCTTT.

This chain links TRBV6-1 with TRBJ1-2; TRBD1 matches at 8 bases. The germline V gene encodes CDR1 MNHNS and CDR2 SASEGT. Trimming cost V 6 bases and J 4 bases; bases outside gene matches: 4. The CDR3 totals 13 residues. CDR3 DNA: TGTGCCAGCAGCAGGGGGCAAAGCTATGGCTACACCTTC. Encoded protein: CASSRGQSYGYTF.

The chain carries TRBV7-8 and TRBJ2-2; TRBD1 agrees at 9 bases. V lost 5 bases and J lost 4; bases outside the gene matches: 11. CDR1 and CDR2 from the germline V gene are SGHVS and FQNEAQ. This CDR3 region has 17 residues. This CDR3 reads CASSIPGGQGFTGELFF. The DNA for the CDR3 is TGTGCCAGCAGCATACCCGGAGGACAGGGGTTCACCGGGGAGCTGTTTTTT.

The CDR3 is CASSNKAGAGADTQYF. CDR3 nucleotides: TGTGCCAGCAGCAACAAAGCGGGGGCAGGGGCAGATACGCAGTATTTT. V usage is TRBV7-2 and J usage is TRBJ2-3; TRBD2 matches at 8 bases. J lost 4 bases, V lost 5 bases, and 11 bases had no gene match. This CDR3 is built from 16 residues. The germline gives CDR1 SGHTA, CDR2 FQGNSA. Full variable domain (outside the CDR3, taken from reference TRBV7-2 and TRBJ2-3): GAGVSQSPSNKVTEKGKDVELRCDPISGHTALYWYRQSLGQGLEFLIYFQGNSAPDKSGLPSDRFSAERTGGSVSTLTIQRTQQEDSAVYLCASSNKAGAGADTQYFGPGTRLTVL.

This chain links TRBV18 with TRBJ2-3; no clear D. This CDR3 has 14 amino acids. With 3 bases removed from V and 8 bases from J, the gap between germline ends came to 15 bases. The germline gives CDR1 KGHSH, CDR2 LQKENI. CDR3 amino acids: CASSPPELSGTQYF. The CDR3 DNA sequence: TGTGCCAGCTCACCCCCGGAGCTGTCGGGTACGCAGTATTTT.

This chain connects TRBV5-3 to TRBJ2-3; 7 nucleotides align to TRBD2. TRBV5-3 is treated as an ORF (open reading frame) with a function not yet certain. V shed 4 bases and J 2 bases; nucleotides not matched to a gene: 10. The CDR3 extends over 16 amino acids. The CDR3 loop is CARSLEGGTYTDTQYF. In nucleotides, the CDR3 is TGTGCCAGAAGCCTGGAGGGAGGGACCTACACAGATACGCAGTATTTT.

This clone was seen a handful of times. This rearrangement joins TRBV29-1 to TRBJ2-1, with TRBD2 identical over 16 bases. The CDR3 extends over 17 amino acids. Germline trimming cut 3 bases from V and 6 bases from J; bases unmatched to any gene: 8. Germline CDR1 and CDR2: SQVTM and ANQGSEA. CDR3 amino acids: CSVEGLAGGLLVNEQFF. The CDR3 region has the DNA TGCAGCGTTGAGGGACTAGCGGGAGGGCTCCTTGTCAATGAGCAGTTCTTC.

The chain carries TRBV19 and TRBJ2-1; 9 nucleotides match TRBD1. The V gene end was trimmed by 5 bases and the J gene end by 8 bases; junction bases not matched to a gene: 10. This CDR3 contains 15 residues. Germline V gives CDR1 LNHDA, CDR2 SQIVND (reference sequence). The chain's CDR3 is CASSQPRDRAYEQFF. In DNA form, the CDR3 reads TGTGCCAGTAGTCAGCCCCGGGACAGGGCCTATGAGCAGTTCTTC.

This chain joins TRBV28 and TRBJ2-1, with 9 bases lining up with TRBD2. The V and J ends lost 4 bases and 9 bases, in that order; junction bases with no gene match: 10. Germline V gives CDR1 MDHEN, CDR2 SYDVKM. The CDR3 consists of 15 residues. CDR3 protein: CASSSPAGGSGEQFF. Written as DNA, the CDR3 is TGTGCCAGCAGTTCCCCGGCGGGGGGGTCTGGTGAGCAGTTCTTC.

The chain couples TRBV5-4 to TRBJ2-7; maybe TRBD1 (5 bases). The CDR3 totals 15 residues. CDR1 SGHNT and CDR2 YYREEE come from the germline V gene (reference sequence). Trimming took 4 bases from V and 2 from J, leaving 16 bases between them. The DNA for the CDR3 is TGTGCCAGCAGCCCGCAGGGCCACAGAACCTACGAGCAGTACTTC. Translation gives CASSPQGHRTYEQYF. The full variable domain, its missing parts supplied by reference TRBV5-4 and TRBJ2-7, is ETGVTQSPTHLIKTRGQQVTLRCSSQSGHNTVSWYQQALGQGPQFIFQYYREEENGRGNFPPRFSGLQFPNYSSELNVNALELDDSALYLCASSPQGHRTYEQYFGPGTRLTVT.